This T cell receptor (beta chain) was retrieved from a study of shared clonotypes between healthy human individuals. Generated by immunoSEQ multiplex PCR, the TCRdb table keeps only in-frame clones and is missing some. Among about 600,000 clones, more than 95% were seen once, and the ten largest hold about 0.057%. The sequence was collected from a woman aged 25 to 39 in good health. Source material: naive CD4+ T cells sorted from blood. As to subset: CD45RA+ positively selected.

The CDR3 nucleotides read TGTGCCAGCAGTTCTAGGGGCCATAATGAAAAACTGTTTTTT. It codes for CASSSRGHNEKLFF. The chain carries TRBV28 and TRBJ1-4; perhaps TRBD1 as D (5 bases). V lost 4 bases, J lost 4 bases, and 10 bases lay in between. Germline loops: CDR1 MDHEN, CDR2 SYDVKM. The CDR3 contains 14 residues.